The rows below give T cell receptor beta chains drawn from one sample of a study of CD8+ T cells in alopecia areata. Here immunoSEQ multiplex PCR was the method, and the copy in TCRdb shows in-frame clones only, minus some. The data hold about 270,000 clones, with 60% observed a single time. This material consisted of CD4+ T cells sorted from blood, taken at week 52, from a patient treated with tofacitinib. Source of these receptors: a human donor with alopecia areata. The CDR3 runs from the conserved cysteine through the conserved F or W. Fields, in order: clone size, V gene, D gene, J gene, CDR3 DNA, CDR3 protein. The D gene is left open where the match is weak. Part of the rows lack a size; the others show once, few, many or a class for expanded clones.

abundance: .; v_gene: TRBV27; d_gene: .; j_gene: TRBJ1-4; CDR3nt: TGTGCCAGCAGTTTATCTGGGGTTCCAACTAATGAAAAACTGTTTTTT; CDR3aa: CASSLSGVPTNEKLFF
abundance: .; v_gene: TRBV13; d_gene: .; j_gene: TRBJ1-1; CDR3nt: TGTGCCAGCAGCTTACGAGACACTGAAGCTTTCTTT; CDR3aa: CASSLRDTEAFF
abundance: .; v_gene: TRBV23-1; d_gene: .; j_gene: TRBJ1-1; CDR3nt: TGCGCCAGCAGTCAATCAGCAACTGAATTGAACACTGAAGCTTTCTTT; CDR3aa: CASSQSATELNTEAFF
abundance: .; v_gene: TRBV7-2; d_gene: TRBD1; j_gene: TRBJ1-1; CDR3nt: TGTGCCAGCAGCCCCCGGACAGGGTTAAACACTGAAGCTTTCTTT; CDR3aa: CASSPRTGLNTEAFF
abundance: .; v_gene: TRBV29-1; d_gene: TRBD1; j_gene: TRBJ2-6; CDR3nt: TGCAGCGTCGGGGACAGGAGCTGGAGAGGGGCCAACGTCCTGACTTTC; CDR3aa: CSVGDRSWRGANVLTF
abundance: once; v_gene: TRBV18; d_gene: .; j_gene: TRBJ2-7; CDR3nt: TGTGCCAGCTCCGTCTCCCTGACTGACGAGCAGTACTTC; CDR3aa: CASSVSLTDEQYF
abundance: .; v_gene: TRBV5-4; d_gene: .; j_gene: TRBJ2-3; CDR3nt: TGTGCCAGCAGCACAGGGAGTCATAGCACAGATACGCAGTATTTT; CDR3aa: CASSTGSHSTDTQYF
abundance: .; v_gene: TRBV15; d_gene: .; j_gene: TRBJ1-6; CDR3nt: TGTGCCACCAGCAGAGTAGCTGGTGGGAGCTCCTATAATTCACCCCTCCACTTT; CDR3aa: CATSRVAGGSSYNSPLHF
abundance: .; v_gene: TRBV29-1; d_gene: .; j_gene: TRBJ2-7; CDR3nt: TGCAGCGTTGCCATTTGGGACTCCTCCTACGAGCAGTACTTC; CDR3aa: CSVAIWDSSYEQYF
abundance: .; v_gene: TRBV2; d_gene: .; j_gene: TRBJ2-7; CDR3nt: TGTGCCAGCAAGTTGGGGGTATCCTACGAGCAGTACTTC; CDR3aa: CASKLGVSYEQYF
abundance: few; v_gene: TRBV2; d_gene: .; j_gene: TRBJ2-7; CDR3nt: TGTGCCAGCAGTCAGAGCTCCTACGAGCAGTACTTC; CDR3aa: CASSQSSYEQYF
abundance: .; v_gene: TRBV30; d_gene: .; j_gene: TRBJ2-3; CDR3nt: TGTGCCTGGAGTGTAATAGGGCTTTGGGGCACAGATACGCAGTATTTT; CDR3aa: CAWSVIGLWGTDTQYF
abundance: .; v_gene: TRBV7-2; d_gene: .; j_gene: TRBJ1-3; CDR3nt: TGTGCCAGCAGCAGAGGAGTGTCCGCCTCTGGAAACACCATATATTTT; CDR3aa: CASSRGVSASGNTIYF
abundance: few; v_gene: TRBV2; d_gene: TRBD2; j_gene: TRBJ2-7; CDR3nt: TGTGCCAGCAGTGTTAGCGGGGCCTCCTACGAGCAGTACTTC; CDR3aa: CASSVSGASYEQYF
abundance: .; v_gene: TRBV18; d_gene: .; j_gene: TRBJ1-4; CDR3nt: TGTGCCAGCTCACCCTCGAAGAATGAAAAACTGTTTTTT; CDR3aa: CASSPSKNEKLFF
abundance: .; v_gene: TRBV7-6; d_gene: .; j_gene: TRBJ1-5; CDR3nt: TGTGCCAGCAAGGCGGCGGGGGAAGGTCAGCCCCAGCATTTT; CDR3aa: CASKAAGEGQPQHF
abundance: .; v_gene: TRBV7-9; d_gene: .; j_gene: TRBJ2-5; CDR3nt: TGTGCCAGCAGAGACCTAGCGTTGGAGACCCAGTACTTC; CDR3aa: CASRDLALETQYF
abundance: .; v_gene: TRBV30; d_gene: .; j_gene: TRBJ1-1; CDR3nt: TGTGCCTCACGAGGGGGGCCCACTGAAGCTTTCTTT; CDR3aa: CASRGGPTEAFF
abundance: .; v_gene: TRBV29-1; d_gene: .; j_gene: TRBJ2-7; CDR3nt: TGCAGCGTTGGACAGAGCTCCTACGAGCAGTACTTC; CDR3aa: CSVGQSSYEQYF
abundance: .; v_gene: TRBV7-9; d_gene: TRBD1; j_gene: TRBJ1-1; CDR3nt: TGTGCCAGCAGCTTACCGGGACAGGGGCAGGGAACTGAAGCTTTCTTT; CDR3aa: CASSLPGQGQGTEAFF
abundance: .; v_gene: TRBV30; d_gene: TRBD1; j_gene: TRBJ1-2; CDR3nt: TGTGCCTGGAGTAGGGGACAGGGCCTTGGTTTGGGTGGCTACACCTTC; CDR3aa: CAWSRGQGLGLGGYTF
abundance: .; v_gene: TRBV25-1; d_gene: TRBD2; j_gene: TRBJ2-5; CDR3nt: TGTGCCAGCAGTGAATCGTCGGGTAGCGGGGGGGGAGAGACCCAGTACTTC; CDR3aa: CASSESSGSGGGETQYF
abundance: once; v_gene: TRBV7-9; d_gene: TRBD2; j_gene: TRBJ2-1; CDR3nt: TGTGCCAGCAGCCCCGGATGGGGCGGGGGGGCAGTTGAGCAGTTCTTC; CDR3aa: CASSPGWGGGAVEQFF
abundance: few; v_gene: TRBV9; d_gene: TRBD1; j_gene: TRBJ1-2; CDR3nt: TGTGCCAGCAGCACCCGGACAGGGCCTGGCTATGGCTACACCTTC; CDR3aa: CASSTRTGPGYGYTF
abundance: few; v_gene: TRBV18; d_gene: .; j_gene: TRBJ1-5; CDR3nt: TGTGCCAGCTCAAACCGACAGGCCCCGGGGGATCAGCCCCAGCATTTT; CDR3aa: CASSNRQAPGDQPQHF
abundance: .; v_gene: TRBV5-1; d_gene: .; j_gene: TRBJ2-5; CDR3nt: TGCGCCAGCAGCTTGGGGTTTGGGGGCGCGGACCAAGAGACCCAGTACTTC; CDR3aa: CASSLGFGGADQETQYF
abundance: few; v_gene: TRBV2; d_gene: TRBD2; j_gene: TRBJ2-5; CDR3nt: TGTGCCAGCAGTTACTGGACTAGCGGGGGTCCGGGGACCCAGTACTTC; CDR3aa: CASSYWTSGGPGTQYF
abundance: .; v_gene: TRBV6-5; d_gene: .; j_gene: TRBJ2-7; CDR3nt: TGTGCCAGCAGGGGCGGACCCTACGAGCAGTACTTC; CDR3aa: CASRGGPYEQYF
abundance: .; v_gene: TRBV25-1; d_gene: .; j_gene: TRBJ1-1; CDR3nt: TGTGCCAGCAGTGAATCGCGGGGAGTAAAGTCGACTGAAGCTTTCTTT; CDR3aa: CASSESRGVKSTEAFF
abundance: .; v_gene: TRBV5-4; d_gene: .; j_gene: TRBJ1-5; CDR3nt: TGTGCCAGCAGCTTCGAGGGTAGCAATCAGCCCCAGCATTTT; CDR3aa: CASSFEGSNQPQHF
abundance: .; v_gene: TRBV29-1; d_gene: .; j_gene: TRBJ1-1; CDR3nt: TGCAGCGTTCTCTCTCGAGGTACTGAAGCTTTCTTT; CDR3aa: CSVLSRGTEAFF
abundance: few; v_gene: TRBV27; d_gene: .; j_gene: TRBJ1-1; CDR3nt: TGTGCCAGCAGTCCTCTCGGGCTGAACACTGAAGCTTTCTTT; CDR3aa: CASSPLGLNTEAFF
abundance: .; v_gene: TRBV4-3; d_gene: TRBD1; j_gene: TRBJ1-4; CDR3nt: TGCGCCAGCAGCCAACGTTCGGGACAGTCTGAAAAACTGTTTTTT; CDR3aa: CASSQRSGQSEKLFF
abundance: .; v_gene: TRBV11-2; d_gene: TRBD1; j_gene: TRBJ1-6; CDR3nt: TGTGCCAGCAGCCCGGAGGGGGCTCCCCTCCACTTT; CDR3aa: CASSPEGAPLHF
abundance: .; v_gene: TRBV7-3; d_gene: TRBD2; j_gene: TRBJ2-3; CDR3nt: TGTGCCAGCACCCTAGCGGGGGGCACAGATACGCAGTATTTT; CDR3aa: CASTLAGGTDTQYF
abundance: .; v_gene: TRBV7-9; d_gene: .; j_gene: TRBJ1-1; CDR3nt: TGTGCCAGCAGCTTACTTCTAGACACTGAAGCTTTCTTT; CDR3aa: CASSLLLDTEAFF
abundance: few; v_gene: TRBV29-1; d_gene: .; j_gene: TRBJ1-4; CDR3nt: TGCAGCGCCAACTATGCAACTAATGAAAAACTGTTTTTT; CDR3aa: CSANYATNEKLFF
abundance: .; v_gene: TRBV6-5; d_gene: .; j_gene: TRBJ2-7; CDR3nt: TGTGCCAGCCGTACCCTTTCCCACTACGAGCAGTACTTC; CDR3aa: CASRTLSHYEQYF
abundance: .; v_gene: TRBV5-1; d_gene: TRBD2; j_gene: TRBJ2-3; CDR3nt: TGCGCCAGCAGCACAGGACTAGCGGGGGATACGCAGTATTTT; CDR3aa: CASSTGLAGDTQYF
abundance: .; v_gene: TRBV25-1; d_gene: TRBD1; j_gene: TRBJ1-2; CDR3nt: TGTGCCAGCAGTTTCCGGACAGGGGATATATCTGGCTACACCTTC; CDR3aa: CASSFRTGDISGYTF
abundance: few; v_gene: TRBV7-9; d_gene: TRBD1; j_gene: TRBJ2-2; CDR3nt: TGTGCCAGCAGCCTTGGACAGGGGAACACCGGGGAGCTGTTTTTT; CDR3aa: CASSLGQGNTGELFF
abundance: once; v_gene: TRBV4-1; d_gene: .; j_gene: TRBJ1-5; CDR3nt: TGCGCCAGCAGCGGTATCGTTTCAGGGCGCAATCAGCCCCAGCATTTT; CDR3aa: CASSGIVSGRNQPQHF
abundance: .; v_gene: TRBV29-1; d_gene: .; j_gene: TRBJ2-1; CDR3nt: TGCAGCGTTGAGAGCTTGGATGAGCAGTTCTTC; CDR3aa: CSVESLDEQFF
abundance: few; v_gene: TRBV29-1; d_gene: .; j_gene: TRBJ2-2; CDR3nt: TGCAGCGTCGGACAGATACCGAACACCGGGGAGCTGTTTTTT; CDR3aa: CSVGQIPNTGELFF